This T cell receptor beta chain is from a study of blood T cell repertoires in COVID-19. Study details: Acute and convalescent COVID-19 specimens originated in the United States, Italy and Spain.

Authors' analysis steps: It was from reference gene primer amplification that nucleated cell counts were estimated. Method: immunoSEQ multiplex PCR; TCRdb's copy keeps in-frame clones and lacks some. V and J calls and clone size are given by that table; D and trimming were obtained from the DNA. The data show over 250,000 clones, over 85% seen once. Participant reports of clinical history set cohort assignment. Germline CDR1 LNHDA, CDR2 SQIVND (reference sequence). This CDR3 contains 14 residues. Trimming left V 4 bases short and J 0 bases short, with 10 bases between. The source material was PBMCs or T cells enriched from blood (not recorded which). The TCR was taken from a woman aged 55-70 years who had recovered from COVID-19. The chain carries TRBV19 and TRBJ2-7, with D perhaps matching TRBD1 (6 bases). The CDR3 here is CASSTQGHSYEQYF. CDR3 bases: TGTGCCAGTAGTACACAGGGACACTCCTACGAGCAGTACTTC. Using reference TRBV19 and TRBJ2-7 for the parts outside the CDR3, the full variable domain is DGGITQSPKYLFRKEGQNVTLSCEQNLNHDAMYWYRQDPGQGLRLIYYSQIVNDFQKGDIAEGYSVSREKKESFPLTVTSAQKNPTAFYLCASSTQGHSYEQYFGPGTRLTVT.